These 9 T cell receptor beta chains share one sample of origin, sequenced in a study of blood T cell repertoires in COVID-19. Data came from immunoSEQ multiplex PCR; TCRdb stores just in-frame clones and leaves some out. This table has over 70,000 clones, roughly 90% appearing once. Source material: peripheral blood. These receptors came from a human donor with active COVID-19. The donor label of this sample is uncertain.

V and J are TRBV15 and TRBJ1-2; the D is unclear. V lost 2 bases to trimming and J lost 2 bases, with 12 bases between them. The CDR3 sequence is 15 residues long. Germline V CDR1 and CDR2: LNHNV, YYDKDF (reference sequence). The CDR3 nucleotides are TGTGCCACCAGCAGACGGCAGCGCTCCAACTATGGCTACACCTTC. Translated: CATSRRQRSNYGYTF.

This chain links TRBV6-1 with TRBJ2-7, with 9 bases identical to TRBD1. Per germline, CDR1 MNHNS and CDR2 SASEGT. V trimming: 0 bases; J trimming: 7 bases; junction bases outside the gene matches: 7. The CDR3 extends over 15 amino acids. In DNA, the CDR3 is TGTGCCAGCAGTGAAGCCCCGGGACAGGGATATGAGCAGTACTTC. Translated, it gives CASSEAPGQGYEQYF.

The chain recombines TRBV3-1 (or the pseudogene TRBV3-2) with TRBJ2-3; 9 bases line up with TRBD2. CDR3 size: 15 residues. CDR1 and CDR2 from the germline V gene are LGHDT and YNNKEL (reference sequence). The trim removed 1 base at V and 3 bases at J, leaving 2 bases unmatched. The CDR3 sequence is CASSQASGGTDTQYF. CDR3 DNA: TGTGCCAGCAGCCAAGCGAGCGGGGGGACAGATACGCAGTATTTT.

This chain joins TRBV19 and TRBJ2-2; weak D call: TRBD1 (5 bases). V shed 0 bases and J shed 0 bases, with 17 bases lying between them. CDR3 length: 19 amino acids. Per the germline V gene, CDR1 is LNHDA and CDR2 is SQIVND (reference sequence). DNA of the CDR3: TGTGCCAGTAGTATAGAAGGGGCCTGGGGCAGCCCGAACACCGGGGAGCTGTTTTTT. The encoded protein is CASSIEGAWGSPNTGELFF.

The chain has TRBV5-1 and TRBJ2-7, with 7 nucleotides matching TRBD1. In germline, CDR1 is SGHRS, CDR2 YFSETQ. V shed 3 bases, J shed 4 bases, and the junction held 7 bases outside the gene matches. The CDR3 has 14 amino acids. The CDR3 is CASSSGSGGYEQYF. For the CDR3, the DNA is TGCGCCAGCAGCTCAGGTTCAGGGGGTTACGAGCAGTACTTC.

The rearrangement links TRBV19 to TRBJ2-7; D gene uncertain. CDR1 and CDR2 (germline): LNHDA, SQIVND (reference sequence). Trimming removed 7 bases at V and 9 bases at J, with 25 bases between. The CDR3 sequence is 15 residues long. CDR3 protein: CASIFALGAPLPQYF. The CDR3 bases are TGTGCCAGTATTTTCGCCTTGGGCGCCCCGCTACCGCAGTACTTC.

The chain recombines TRBV6-4 with TRBJ1-5, with D unclear. The germline V and J ends were trimmed by 2 bases and 5 bases, with 4 bases remaining between them. Germline CDR1 MRHNA, CDR2 SNTAGT. This CDR3 region has 12 residues. The CDR3 loop reads CASSDQYQPQHF. The DNA of the CDR3 is TGTGCCAGCAGTGACCAGTATCAGCCCCAGCATTTT.

The rearrangement links TRBV9 to TRBJ1-2, with D maybe TRBD1 (5 bases). Germline V gene sequence: CDR1 SGDLS, CDR2 YYNGEE. Trimming pared 0 bases from V and 8 bases from J, leaving 14 bases between. The CDR3 length is 14 residues. Here the CDR3 reads CASSVEGESYGYTF. CDR3 coding DNA: TGTGCCAGCAGCGTAGAAGGGGAATCCTACGGCTACACCTTC.

Here the CDR3 DNA reads TGTGCCAGCAGTGGACTGCCGACGGAGGCCCAGTACTTC. Its protein product is CASSGLPTEAQYF. The gene calls are TRBV12-3 or TRBV12-4 and TRBJ2-5; possible D gene TRBD2, 5 bases. There are 13 residues in the CDR3. The germline V and J ends were trimmed by 5 bases and 9 bases, with 16 bases remaining between them.